Presented here are 30 T cell receptor beta chains from one specimen sequenced in a study of blood T cell repertoires in COVID-19. Sequencing used immunoSEQ multiplex PCR; TCRdb keeps in-frame clones, though not all of them. The top ten hold 0.97% of the sample, which has roughly 360,000 clones, around 89% seen once. Sequencing was carried out using PBMCs or T cells enriched from blood (not recorded which). The source is a woman between 25 and 40 years old with acute COVID-19.

The chain couples TRBV19 to TRBJ2-7, with 7 positions matching TRBD1. Trimming cost V 5 bases and J 2 bases; bases outside gene matches: 9. The CDR3 runs to 15 residues. The germline gives CDR1 LNHDA, CDR2 SQIVND (reference sequence). CDR3 sequence reads: CASSPHLDRAYEQYF. The CDR3 DNA follows: TGTGCCAGTAGTCCACACCTTGACAGGGCCTACGAGCAGTACTTC.

CDR3: CASSTTGSYGYTF. The CDR3 DNA reads as TGTGCCAGCAGCACCACAGGGAGCTATGGCTACACCTTC. The genes are TRBV27 and TRBJ1-2; tentatively, D is TRBD1 (6 bases). The V end was cut by 6 bases, the J end by 4 bases, with 12 bases between. Germline CDR1 is MNHEY and CDR2 is SMNVEV (reference sequence). CDR3 length: 13 amino acids.

V is TRBV6-2 or TRBV6-3 and J is TRBJ1-5; 8 nucleotides agree with TRBD1. Germline values: CDR1 MNHEY, CDR2 SVGEGT. The CDR3 spans 14 residues. J was trimmed by 6 bases and V by 5 bases; bases with no gene match: 6. The CDR3 bases are TGTGCCAGCAGTCCGACAGGGGTGGGTCAGCCCCAGCATTTT. It specifies CASSPTGVGQPQHF.

This chain connects TRBV7-3 to TRBJ2-7; TRBD1 agrees at 10 bases. Per germline, CDR1 SGHTA and CDR2 FQGTGA. This CDR3 contains 15 residues. Trimming removed 5 bases from V and 3 bases from J; junction bases left unmatched: 7. This chain's CDR3 is CASSRGTGDRYEQYF. The CDR3 nucleotides read TGTGCCAGCAGCCGGGGGACAGGGGATCGCTACGAGCAGTACTTC.

V gene TRBV5-3 combines with J gene TRBJ1-1, with 7 positions matching TRBD1. TRBV5-3 has ORF status, its function being uncertain. V lost 2 bases and J lost 1; bases outside the gene matches: 2. This CDR3 comprises 14 residues. This CDR3 reads CARSLRTGNTEAFF. The CDR3 bases are TGTGCCAGAAGCTTAAGGACAGGGAACACTGAAGCTTTCTTT.

V is TRBV11-2 and J is TRBJ2-3; 11 bases are a match to TRBD2. Germline values: CDR1 SGHAT, CDR2 FQNNGV. The CDR3 length is 14 residues. Trimming removed 5 bases from V and 4 bases from J; junction bases left unmatched: 2. This chain's CDR3 is CASSAGLAADTQYF. CDR3 nucleotides: TGTGCCAGCAGCGCGGGACTAGCGGCAGATACGCAGTATTTT.

The chain has TRBV5-1 and TRBJ2-5; 7 bases match TRBD1. Per the germline V gene, CDR1 is SGHRS and CDR2 is YFSETQ. V shed 4 bases and J 5 bases; nucleotides not matched to a gene: 5. The CDR3 contains 13 residues. The CDR3 DNA reads as TGCGCCAGCAGCGGGACAGAGTGGGAGACCCAGTACTTC. It is translated as CASSGTEWETQYF.

The chain uses TRBV10-2 and TRBJ1-2; no clear D. Germline V gene data show CDR1 as WSHSY and CDR2 as SAAADI. The CDR3 consists of 13 residues. The V gene lost 5 bases and the J gene lost 4 bases, with 11 bases spanning the gap. This chain's CDR3 is CASSPDSSYGYTF. In nucleotides, the CDR3 is TGCGCCAGCAGTCCGGACTCCTCCTATGGCTACACCTTC.

CDR3 loop: CASSVQGPTEAFF. CDR3 DNA: TGTGCCAGCAGCGTACAGGGGCCTACTGAAGCTTTCTTT. The chain is built from TRBV11-1 and TRBJ1-1, with TRBD1 matching 7 bases. The V gene end was trimmed by 5 bases and the J gene end by 5 bases; junction bases not matched to a gene: 5. Germline CDR1 reads SGHAT; CDR2 reads FQDESV (reference sequence). There are 13 residues in the CDR3. Supplemented by reference TRBV11-1 and TRBJ1-1, the full variable domain reads EAEVAQSPRYKITEKSQAVAFWCDPISGHATLYWYRQILGQGPELLVQFQDESVVDDSQLPKDRFSAERLKGVDSTLKIQPAELGDSAMYLCASSVQGPTEAFFGQGTRLTVV.

The CDR3 DNA follows: TGCGCCAGCGGAATACAGGGGGGCTCTGGAAACACCATATATTTT. This encodes CASGIQGGSGNTIYF. This chain connects TRBV5-1 to TRBJ1-3; 8 nucleotides match TRBD1. Germline V gene sequence: CDR1 SGHRS, CDR2 YFSETQ. This CDR3 has 15 residues. Trimming at V came to 7 bases and at J to 0 bases, leaving 6 bases not matched to a gene.

The genes are TRBV5-1 and TRBJ2-1; TRBD1 is a possible D gene (5 bases). V shed 4 bases and J shed 0 bases, with 14 bases lying between them. The CDR3 sequence is 16 residues long. CDR1 is SGHRS and CDR2 is YFSETQ in the germline V gene. The CDR3 region has the DNA TGCGCCAGCAGCACCCTACGACAGCCCTCCTACAATGAGCAGTTCTTC. Translating gives CASSTLRQPSYNEQFF.

This chain connects TRBV6-5 to TRBJ2-7; 7 bases agree with TRBD1. The length of the CDR3 is 15 residues. Germline V lookup: CDR1 MNHEY, CDR2 SVGAGI. V gave up 8 bases and J gave up 3 bases; unmatched junction bases: 13. The CDR3 DNA reads TGTGCCAGCGCCCGACCTCCACAGGGGAACTACGAGCAGTACTTC. As protein: CASARPPQGNYEQYF.

As to this clone: At one of its ends the junction is not consistent with the germline gene, which may arise from a read error. The chain combines TRBV9 with TRBJ2-1; 8 bases are shared with TRBD2. The germline gives CDR1 SGDLS, CDR2 YYNGEE. This CDR3 region has 15 residues. DNA for the CDR3: TGTGCCAGCAACGTAGGAGCGGGGGCGTACAATGAGCAGTTCTTC. This encodes CASNVGAGAYNEQFF.

This chain connects TRBV6-4 to TRBJ2-2; 7 bases are a match to TRBD1. Trimming cost V 3 bases and J 5 bases; bases outside gene matches: 3. Germline CDR1 reads MRHNA; CDR2 reads SNTAGT. The CDR3 spans 14 residues. The CDR3 reads CASSEDRTTGELFF. The CDR3 DNA reads TGTGCCAGCAGTGAGGACAGGACGACCGGGGAGCTGTTTTTT.

The chain joins TRBV5-1 to TRBJ2-5, with D unclear. The CDR3 is 13 residues long. Germline V gene data show CDR1 as SGHRS and CDR2 as YFSETQ. Trimming pared 0 bases from V and 2 bases from J, leaving 5 bases between. The CDR3 sequence: CASSLVPQETQYF. The CDR3 DNA sequence: TGCGCCAGCAGCTTGGTCCCTCAAGAGACCCAGTACTTC.

V and J are TRBV9 and TRBJ1-5; no clear D. Trimming took off 0 bases at V and 2 bases at J, with 6 bases between the two ends. The length of the CDR3 is 14 residues. Germline CDR1 is SGDLS and CDR2 is YYNGEE. Written as DNA, the CDR3 is TGTGCCAGCAGCGTAGGGGAGGGCAATCAGCCCCAGCATTTT. It codes for CASSVGEGNQPQHF.

The chain has TRBV23-1 and TRBJ2-7; 8 nucleotides align to TRBD1. TRBV23-1 is marked as an open reading frame, function uncertain. The CDR3 contains 17 residues. With 2 bases clipped from V and 5 bases from J, the junction kept 14 bases outside the gene matches. The CDR3: CASSQPPGQGFTHEQYF. In DNA form, the CDR3 reads TGCGCCAGCAGTCAACCGCCAGGACAGGGATTTACCCACGAGCAGTACTTC.

The V and J genes are TRBV9 and TRBJ1-3, with D tentatively TRBD1 (6 bases). Trimming stripped 4 bases from V and 4 bases from J, with 9 bases between. Germline V gives CDR1 SGDLS, CDR2 YYNGEE. The CDR3 covers 13 residues. DNA for the CDR3: TGTGCCAGCAGCTCAGGACAGGGAAACACCATATATTTT. Protein: CASSSGQGNTIYF.

V gene TRBV10-3 combines with J gene TRBJ2-3; D might be TRBD2 (6 bases). Trimming removed 5 bases at V and 6 bases at J, with 12 bases between. CDR3 length: 13 amino acids. Per germline, CDR1 ENHRY and CDR2 SYGVKD. The CDR3 sequence: CAISSGVLDTQYF. In DNA, the CDR3 is TGTGCCATCAGTTCGGGGGTTTTGGATACGCAGTATTTT.

The chain recombines TRBV9 with TRBJ2-3, with TRBD2 identical over 11 bases. V shed 5 bases and J 4 bases; nucleotides not matched to a gene: 9. The CDR3 length is 16 residues. Germline lookup yields CDR1 SGDLS and CDR2 YYNGEE. In DNA, the CDR3 is TGTGCCAGCAGAGGAGCTAGCGGGGGGCAATCAGATACGCAGTATTTT. This encodes CASRGASGGQSDTQYF.

The chain links TRBV2 to TRBJ1-4; 9 nucleotides line up with TRBD1. The CDR3 runs to 13 residues. CDR1 is SNHLY, CDR2 FYNNEI, per germline. The ends lost 8 bases at V and 7 bases at J; junction bases unmatched: 5. The CDR3: CASQGQGGEKLFF. The CDR3 bases are TGTGCCAGCCAGGGACAGGGAGGTGAAAAACTGTTTTTT.

The V gene is TRBV6-1, the J gene TRBJ1-5, with no clear D. Looked up from germline, CDR1 is MNHNS and CDR2 is SASEGT. The CDR3 runs 14 residues. V shed 2 bases and J shed 8 bases, with 13 bases lying between them. In nucleotides, the CDR3 is TGTGCCAGCAGTGAATCCGGGGAGATCAAGCCCCAGCATTTT. Translated: CASSESGEIKPQHF.

The J gene is TRBJ2-2, the V gene TRBV24-1; possibly TRBD1 for D (5 bases). Trimming took off 0 bases at V and 7 bases at J, with 11 bases between the two ends. Germline V gene lookup returns CDR1 KGHDR and CDR2 SFDVKD. The CDR3 consists of 15 residues. The CDR3 protein is CATSDLRGAGGELFF. The CDR3 DNA reads as TGTGCCACCAGTGATTTGAGGGGCGCCGGCGGGGAGCTGTTTTTT.

V and J are TRBV24-1 and TRBJ2-3, with a possible D match to TRBD2 (5 bases). The germline gives CDR1 KGHDR, CDR2 SFDVKD. The germline V and J ends were trimmed by 3 bases and 4 bases, with 13 bases remaining between them. The CDR3 is 15 residues long. CDR3 nucleotides: TGTGCCACCAGTGATCCCCGTCTAGCCCCAGATACGCAGTATTTT. Translating it yields CATSDPRLAPDTQYF.

V and J are TRBV10-3 and TRBJ2-7; 7 bases align to TRBD2. The CDR3 is made up of 15 amino acids. V lost 0 bases, J lost 2 bases, and 4 bases stayed unmatched. CDR1 is ENHRY and CDR2 is SYGVKD in the germline V gene. The CDR3 sequence is CAISESGGITYEQYF. The CDR3 DNA is TGTGCCATCAGTGAGTCCGGGGGGATAACCTACGAGCAGTACTTC.

The chain carries TRBV5-1 and TRBJ2-5; D is unresolved. V lost 0 bases to trimming and J lost 4 bases, with 10 bases between them. This CDR3 spans 14 amino acids. Germline assignment: CDR1 SGHRS and CDR2 YFSETQ. Here the CDR3 DNA reads TGCGCCAGCAGCTTGGACTCCTGGTCAGAGACCCAGTACTTC. Protein: CASSLDSWSETQYF.

With regard to this clone: This sample also contains other DNA sequences that code for the same CDR3. The gene calls are TRBV7-2 and TRBJ2-7; 10 bases are a match to TRBD1. The junction had 3 bases not matched to a gene; V was cut back by 1 base and J by 3 bases. There are 15 residues in the CDR3. Germline values: CDR1 SGHTA, CDR2 FQGNSA. The CDR3 here is CASSLGTGGLYEQYF. The CDR3 DNA reads as TGTGCCAGCAGCTTAGGGACAGGGGGACTCTACGAGCAGTACTTC.

This chain joins TRBV11-3 and TRBJ2-1; 9 bases are shared with TRBD2. Germline assignment: CDR1 SGHNT and CDR2 YENEEA. This CDR3 comprises 16 residues. V shed 6 bases, J shed 0 bases, and the junction held 6 bases outside the gene matches. Written as DNA, the CDR3 is TGTGCCAGCAGTCCAGCGGGGGGTAGCTCCTACAATGAGCAGTTCTTC. Encoded protein: CASSPAGGSSYNEQFF.

The chain is built from TRBV11-3 and TRBJ1-3; D call uncertain. Germline V CDR1 and CDR2: SGHNT, YENEEA. V was trimmed by 11 bases and J by 0 bases, leaving 8 bases between them. The CDR3 extends over 12 amino acids. DNA for the CDR3: TGTGCCCTCGGGAGCTCTGGAAACACCATATATTTT. Protein sequence: CALGSSGNTIYF.

The chain carries TRBV3-1 (or the pseudogene TRBV3-2) and TRBJ1-2; possible D gene TRBD1, 6 bases. V was shortened by 4 bases and J by 6 bases, with 21 bases between the two germline ends. The CDR3 runs to 16 residues. CDR1 LGHDT and CDR2 YNNKEL come from the germline V gene (reference sequence). The CDR3 spells CASSPSGTPLRDGYTF. Written as DNA, the CDR3 is TGTGCCAGCAGCCCATCCGGGACACCCCTCAGGGATGGCTACACCTTC.